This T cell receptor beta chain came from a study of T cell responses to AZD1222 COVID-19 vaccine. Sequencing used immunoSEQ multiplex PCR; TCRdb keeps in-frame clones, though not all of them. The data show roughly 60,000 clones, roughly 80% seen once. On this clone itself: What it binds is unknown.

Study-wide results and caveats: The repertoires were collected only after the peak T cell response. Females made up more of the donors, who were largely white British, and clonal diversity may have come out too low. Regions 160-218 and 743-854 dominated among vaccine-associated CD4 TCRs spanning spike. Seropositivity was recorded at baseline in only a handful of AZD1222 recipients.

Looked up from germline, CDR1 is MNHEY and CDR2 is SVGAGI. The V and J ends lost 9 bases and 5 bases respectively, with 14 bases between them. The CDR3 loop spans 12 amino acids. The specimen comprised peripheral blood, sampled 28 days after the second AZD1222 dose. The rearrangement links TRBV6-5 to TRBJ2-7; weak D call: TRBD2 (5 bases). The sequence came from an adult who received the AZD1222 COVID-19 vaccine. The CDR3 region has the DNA TGTGCCAGTACGGACTTGAGCCACGAGCAGTACTTC. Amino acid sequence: CASTDLSHEQYF.